This TCR beta chain was retrieved from a study of shared clonotypes between healthy human individuals. Study background: A couple of female and a few male donors aged 18 to 49 were enrolled. Plates per donor: three CD4 naive, three CD4 memory, two CD8 naive, one CD8 memory.

Of note for this clone: What it recognizes is unknown.

Template for every sorted-subset replicate PCR totaled about 0.2 ug DNA, 25,000 to 30,000 T cell genomes. Assay used: immunoSEQ multiplex PCR; TCRdb lists only in-frame clones, some missing. The data contain approximately 1.5 million clones, roughly 98% of them singletons. Trimming removed 2 bases from V and 10 bases from J; junction bases left unmatched: 10. CDR3 length equals 15 residues. Germline CDR1 reads KGHSH; CDR2 reads LQKENI. Study-level points and caveats: Several donors held 5% to 5.5% of naive CD4 clonotypes in common.

The sequence derives from a man aged 30 to 39 in good health. This chain links TRBV18 with TRBJ1-1; 10 nucleotides align to TRBD1. Input material: naive CD4+ T cells sorted from blood. Sample subset: CD45RA+ positively selected. This CDR3 is CASSPKRTGGDGAFF. CDR3 DNA: TGTGCCAGCTCACCAAAAAGGACAGGGGGGGACGGAGCTTTCTTT. The full variable domain, in which reference TRBV18 and TRBJ1-1 provide the parts outside the CDR3, is NAGVMQNPRHLVRRRGQEARLRCSPMKGHSHVYWYRQLPEEGLKFMVYLQKENIIDESGMPKERFSAEFPKEGPSILRIQQVVRGDSAAYFCASSPKRTGGDGAFFGQGTRLTVV.